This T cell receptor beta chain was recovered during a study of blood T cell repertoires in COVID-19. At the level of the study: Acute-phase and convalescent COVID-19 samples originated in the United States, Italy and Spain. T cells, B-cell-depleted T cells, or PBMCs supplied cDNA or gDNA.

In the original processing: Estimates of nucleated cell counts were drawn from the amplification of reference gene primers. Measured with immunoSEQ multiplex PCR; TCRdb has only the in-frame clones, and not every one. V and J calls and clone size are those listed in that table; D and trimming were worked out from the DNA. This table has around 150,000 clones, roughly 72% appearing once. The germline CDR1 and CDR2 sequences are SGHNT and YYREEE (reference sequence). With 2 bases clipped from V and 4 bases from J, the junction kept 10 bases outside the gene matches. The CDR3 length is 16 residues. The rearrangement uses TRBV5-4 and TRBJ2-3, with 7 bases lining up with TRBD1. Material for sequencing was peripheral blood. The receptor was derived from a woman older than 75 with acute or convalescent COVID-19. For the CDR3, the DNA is TGTGCCAGCAGCTTTCTCATGGGACAGATATCAGATACGCAGTATTTT. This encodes CASSFLMGQISDTQYF.